The T cell receptor (beta chain) under discussion was sequenced for a study of cytomegalovirus exposure and HLA in healthy donors. Study-level points and caveats: The authors reported that TCR beta sequences could predict HLA-A and HLA-B alleles. These predictions were accurate for most subjects in the first cohort. In a later analysis, common viral pathogens appeared linked to several of the most significant clusters. Some TCR beta chains (roughly 150 of them) were listed as cytomegalovirus-associated.

V shed 5 bases and J 2 bases; nucleotides not matched to a gene: 10. CDR1 LGHNA and CDR2 YNFKEQ come from the germline V gene. This CDR3 has 16 amino acids. Of note for this clone: The antigen is not known.

The PCR made use of 60 Vbeta and 13 Jbeta primers. The table came from immunoSEQ multiplex PCR; TCRdb's copy has only in-frame clones and leaves some out. The sample records about 130,000 clones, 75% to 80% being singletons. The V call is TRBV4-2, the J call TRBJ2-7; TRBD1 aligns across 9 bases. What was sequenced was PBMCs. The clonotype comes from a man aged 25 to 40 in good health and CMV-seronegative. CDR3 sequence reads: CASSAVRGQGTYEQYF. The CDR3 region has the DNA TGTGCCAGCAGCGCCGTTCGAGGACAGGGGACCTACGAGCAGTACTTC.